These T cell receptor beta chains were read from a single sample in a study of shared clonotypes between healthy human individuals. Clones were read by immunoSEQ multiplex PCR, and TCRdb kept only the in-frame ones, dropping some. Found here are a few million clones, 90% to 95% of them singletons; the top ten hold around 0.4%. The sample taken for sequencing was naive CD4+ T cells from PBMCs. The receptors originated from a man younger than 35 in good health. Some clones in this sample may be carry-over from other donors' samples. The CDR3 runs from the conserved cysteine through the conserved F or W. The order of the fields is CDR3 length, clone size, D gene, V gene, J gene, CDR3 protein, CDR3 DNA. A D gene is named only where the DNA matches it firmly. Not all rows give a size; the values are once, few, many and, for expanded clones, a class.

>16|-|TRBD2|TRBV15|TRBJ2-7
CATRRESGGRSYEQYF
TGTGCCACCAGGCGAGAGAGTGGCGGGAGATCCTACGAGCAGTACTTC
>13|-|TRBD2|TRBV5-6|TRBJ2-7
CASSLVGGVEQYF
TGTGCCAGCAGCTTGGTCGGGGGGGTCGAGCAGTACTTC
>13|-|-|TRBV5-1|TRBJ1-2
CASSFPGVDGYTF
TGCGCCAGCAGCTTCCCAGGGGTGGATGGCTACACCTTC
>12|-|TRBD1|TRBV6-1|TRBJ2-7
CASSRDRDEQYF
TGTGCCAGCAGCAGAGACAGGGACGAGCAGTACTTC
>15|-|-|TRBV28|TRBJ1-3
CASSFPGGSGNTIYF
TGTGCCAGCAGTTTCCCGGGGGGCTCTGGAAACACCATATATTTT
>16|-|TRBD2|TRBV18|TRBJ2-2
CASSPMGLAGFGELFF
TGTGCCAGCTCACCCATGGGACTAGCGGGATTCGGGGAGCTGTTTTTT
>16|-|TRBD1|TRBV5-1|TRBJ2-3
CASSRDRARFADTQYF
TGCGCCAGCAGCAGGGACAGGGCACGTTTTGCAGATACGCAGTATTTT
>17|-|TRBD1|TRBV6-1|TRBJ1-4
CASSEDLYGTGFEKLFF
TGTGCCAGCAGTGAAGATCTATATGGGACAGGGTTCGAAAAACTGTTTTTT
>13|-|-|TRBV4-3|TRBJ1-1
CASSQDYGADAFF
TGCGCCAGCAGCCAAGACTATGGGGCGGACGCTTTCTTT
>14|-|-|TRBV10-2|TRBJ2-7
CASSSTKGSYEQYF
TGCGCCAGCAGTTCGACCAAAGGGTCCTACGAGCAGTACTTC
>17|-|TRBD1|TRBV9|TRBJ2-7
CASSAGTAYEAPLEQYF
TGTGCCAGCAGCGCCGGGACAGCGTACGAGGCCCCCCTCGAGCAGTACTTC
>15|-|TRBD2|TRBV6-1|TRBJ2-1
CASSEGRETYNEQFF
TGTGCCAGCAGTGAAGGGCGGGAGACCTACAATGAGCAGTTCTTC
>13|-|-|TRBV11-2|TRBJ1-2
CASSLTGGFGYTF
TGTGCCAGCAGCTTAACAGGAGGTTTTGGCTACACCTTC
>15|once|-|TRBV5-1|TRBJ2-2
CASSLPSSNTGELFF
TGCGCCAGCAGCTTGCCTAGCTCGAACACCGGGGAGCTGTTTTTT
>15|-|-|TRBV6-5|TRBJ2-6
CASSQGRPGANVLTF
TGTGCCAGCAGCCAAGGGAGGCCTGGGGCCAACGTCCTGACTTTC
>13|-|-|TRBV5-6|TRBJ2-1
CASHRGGRDEQFF
TGTGCCAGCCACAGGGGGGGTCGCGATGAGCAGTTCTTC
>12|-|-|TRBV29-1|TRBJ2-5
CSAGGFQETQYF
TGCAGCGCCGGAGGGTTCCAAGAGACCCAGTACTTC
>15|few|-|TRBV30|TRBJ1-5
CAWSGQPSENQPQHF
TGTGCCTGGAGTGGGCAGCCCAGCGAGAATCAGCCCCAGCATTTT
>15|-|-|TRBV30|TRBJ2-3
CAWSVDRWVRDTQYF
TGTGCCTGGAGTGTAGATAGGTGGGTTAGAGATACGCAGTATTTT
>12|-|TRBD2|TRBV29-1|TRBJ2-4
CSVLNGGDIQYF
TGCAGCGTACTAAACGGGGGGGACATTCAGTACTTC
>13|-|TRBD1|TRBV29-1|TRBJ1-6
CSVRTGSGSPLHF
TGCAGCGTTCGGACAGGGTCTGGTTCACCCCTCCACTTT
>13|-|-|TRBV30|TRBJ2-5
CAWSELARETQYF
TGTGCCTGGAGTGAACTAGCACGGGAGACCCAGTACTTC
>15|-|-|TRBV28|TRBJ2-1
CASRPGVGSYNEQFF
TGTGCCAGCCGACCGGGAGTAGGGTCCTACAATGAGCAGTTCTTC
>14|-|-|TRBV7-9|TRBJ2-5
CASSLRLVPETQYF
TGTGCCAGCAGCTTACGGTTGGTTCCCGAGACCCAGTACTTC